This TCR beta chain is from a study of tumor-infiltrating lymphocytes in oesophageal squamous cell carcinoma. This clonotype was seen repeatedly, ten times or more. Trimming removed 6 bases at V and 7 bases at J, with 15 bases between. There are 14 residues in the CDR3. From the PCR reads, TCRdb called clonotypes with MiXCR, one entry per CDR3 protein. The profile covers about 22,000 distinct CDR3 sequences, with approximately 34% appearing a single time and about 20% taken by the ten largest. The receptor was derived from a female donor with esophageal squamous cell carcinoma. Sequencing was performed on esophageal tumor tissue. The gene calls are TRBV12-3 or TRBV12-4 and TRBJ1-4, with D perhaps matching TRBD1 (6 bases). CDR3 sequence: CASSVQGRGEKLFF. DNA for the CDR3: TGTGCCAGCAGCGTACAGGGTCGGGGTGAAAAACTGTTTTTT.